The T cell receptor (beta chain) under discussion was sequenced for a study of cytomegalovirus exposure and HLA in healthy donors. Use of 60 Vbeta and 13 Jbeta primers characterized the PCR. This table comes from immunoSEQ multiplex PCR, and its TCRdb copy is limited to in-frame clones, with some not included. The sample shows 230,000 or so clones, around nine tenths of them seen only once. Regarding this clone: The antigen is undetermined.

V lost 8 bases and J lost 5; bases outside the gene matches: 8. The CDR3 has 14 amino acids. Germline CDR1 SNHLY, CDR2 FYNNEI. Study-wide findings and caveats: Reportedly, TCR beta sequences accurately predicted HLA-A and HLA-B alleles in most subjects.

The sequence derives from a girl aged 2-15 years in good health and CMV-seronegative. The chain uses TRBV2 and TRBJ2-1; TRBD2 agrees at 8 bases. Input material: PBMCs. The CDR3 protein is CASESREVNNEQFF. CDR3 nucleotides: TGTGCCAGCGAGTCGCGGGAGGTTAACAATGAGCAGTTCTTC.